Reported below is one T cell receptor (beta chain). Each TRB cDNA library was prepared by 5' RACE (with UMI labels). No DNA is given; TCRdb re-called the 5' RACE reads and lists each CDR3 protein once. This repertoire includes some 38,000 distinct CDR3 sequences. This specimen belongs to a study of CXCR3-negative and CXCR3-positive naive CD8 T cells. There are 17 residues in the CDR3. Germline CDR1 reads DFQATT; CDR2 reads SNEGSKA (reference sequence). Sequenced material: memory CD8+ T cells from blood. The gene calls are TRBV20-1 and TRBJ2-1; TCRdb names TRBD2, which stays unverified in the absence of DNA. The TCR comes from a human donor in good health. Some clones in this sample may be carry-over from other donors' samples. CDR3 amino acids: CSASRSGRDWSYNEQFF.